This TCR beta chain was identified in a study of blood T cell dynamics during melanoma immunotherapy. Study-wide background: Standard first-line treatment here was pembrolizumab or nivolumab plus ipilimumab in metastatic melanoma.

Stated time point: pre-treatment baseline. No patient had earlier systemic cancer treatment, concurrent immunosuppressants, or another active cancer. Trimming removed 3 bases from V and 7 bases from J; junction bases left unmatched: 4. CDR1 is SGHTA, CDR2 FQGNSA, per germline. This CDR3 is built from 14 residues. Every bulk PBMC sample received the same 350 ng of DNA. Using immunoSEQ multiplex PCR, the repertoire was profiled, and TCRdb retains in-frame clones only, with some absent. The sample records under 8,000 clones, 80% being singletons. The origin of this receptor is a human donor with melanoma. This chain links TRBV7-2 with TRBJ1-5; 9 nucleotides match TRBD1. The sample in question was blood, obtained from a patient treated with checkpoint blockade. The CDR3 loop is CASSLGQGEQPQHF. CDR3 DNA: TGTGCCAGCAGCTTGGGACAGGGAGAACAGCCCCAGCATTTT.